This TCR beta chain comes out of a study of cytomegalovirus exposure and HLA in healthy donors. This clone has just one count. What it binds is not known. It was with 60 Vbeta and 13 Jbeta primers that the PCR ran. Sequencing used immunoSEQ multiplex PCR; TCRdb keeps in-frame clones, though not all of them. The repertoire holds under 150,000 clones, 70% to 80% seen once, with about 4.5% in the top ten. Notes on the study in general: When analyzed later, a missense DCLRE1C variant was found to be linked to TCR beta V- and J-gene trimming.

This clonotype was sampled from a man aged 25-45 years in good health and CMV-seropositive. The sample consisted of PBMCs.

CDR3 sequence (DNA): TGTGCCAGTAGTATATCAGGGATAGATGAAAAACTGTTTTTT. Translation gives CASSISGIDEKLFF. This rearrangement joins TRBV19 to TRBJ1-4, with D tentatively TRBD1 (5 bases). The CDR3 totals 14 residues. The germline V and J ends were trimmed by 2 bases and 6 bases, with 10 bases remaining between them. CDR1 LNHDA and CDR2 SQIVND come from the germline V gene (reference sequence).